This T cell receptor (beta chain) appears in the sequencing data of a study of siplizumab effects on memory and regulatory T cells. V was cut by 7 bases and J by 8 bases, with 16 bases left in between. The CDR3 is made up of 13 amino acids. Germline CDR1 and CDR2: SGHTS and YDEGEE. In each sample, 85,000 to 100,000 TCR templates were assayed. Measured with immunoSEQ multiplex PCR; TCRdb has only the in-frame clones, and not every one. Of approximately 100,000 clones in the sample, 92% were seen once. This receptor was identified in a human donor in good health. The chain has TRBV5-8 and TRBJ2-1; a weak D match, TRBD2 (6 bases). Sequencing used non-Treg CD4+ T cells sorted from blood. In nucleotides, the CDR3 is TGTGCCAGCGTCCTCCGGGACTTATATGAGCAGTTCTTC. Translation gives CASVLRDLYEQFF.